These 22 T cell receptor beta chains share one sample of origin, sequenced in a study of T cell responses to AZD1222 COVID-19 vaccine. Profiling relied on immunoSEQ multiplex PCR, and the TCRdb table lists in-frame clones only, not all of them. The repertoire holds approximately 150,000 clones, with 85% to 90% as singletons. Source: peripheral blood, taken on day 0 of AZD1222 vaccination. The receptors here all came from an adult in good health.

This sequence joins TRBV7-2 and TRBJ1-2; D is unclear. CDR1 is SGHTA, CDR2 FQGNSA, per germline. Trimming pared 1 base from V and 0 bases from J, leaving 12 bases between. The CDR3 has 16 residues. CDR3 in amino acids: CASSLGAGTTNYGYTF. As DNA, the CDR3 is TGTGCCAGCAGCTTAGGAGCAGGCACTACTAACTATGGCTACACCTTC.

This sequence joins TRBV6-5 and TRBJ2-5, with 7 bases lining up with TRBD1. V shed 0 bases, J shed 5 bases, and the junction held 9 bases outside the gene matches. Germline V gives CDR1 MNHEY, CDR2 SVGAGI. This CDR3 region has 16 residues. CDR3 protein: CASSYSGGRGRETQYF. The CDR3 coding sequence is TGTGCCAGCAGTTACTCCGGTGGAAGGGGGCGTGAGACCCAGTACTTC.

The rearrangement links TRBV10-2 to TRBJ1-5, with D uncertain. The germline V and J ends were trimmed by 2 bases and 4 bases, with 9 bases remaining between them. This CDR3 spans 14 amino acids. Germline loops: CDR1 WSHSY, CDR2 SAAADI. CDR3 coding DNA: TGCGCCAGCAGTGAGAGGCCAGCGAATCAGCCCCAGCATTTT. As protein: CASSERPANQPQHF.

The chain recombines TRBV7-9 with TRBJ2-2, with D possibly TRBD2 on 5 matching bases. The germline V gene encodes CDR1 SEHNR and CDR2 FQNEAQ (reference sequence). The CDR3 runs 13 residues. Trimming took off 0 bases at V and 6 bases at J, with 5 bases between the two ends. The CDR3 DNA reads TGTGCCAGCAGCTTAGCCGGGGCCGGGGAGCTGTTTTTT. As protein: CASSLAGAGELFF.

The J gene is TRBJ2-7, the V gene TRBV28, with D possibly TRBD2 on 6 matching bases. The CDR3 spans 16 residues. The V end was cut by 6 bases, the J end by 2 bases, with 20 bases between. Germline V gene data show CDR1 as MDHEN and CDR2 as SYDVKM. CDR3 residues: CASSRGGTRAAYEQYF. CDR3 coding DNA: TGTGCCAGCAGCCGCGGTGGGACTCGCGCGGCCTACGAGCAGTACTTC.

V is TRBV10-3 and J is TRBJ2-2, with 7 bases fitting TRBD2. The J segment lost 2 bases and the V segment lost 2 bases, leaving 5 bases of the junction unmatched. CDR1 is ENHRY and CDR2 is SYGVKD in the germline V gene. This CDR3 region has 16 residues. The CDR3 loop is CAISEDGGINTGELFF. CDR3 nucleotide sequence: TGTGCCATCAGTGAGGACGGGGGGATCAACACCGGGGAGCTGTTTTTT.

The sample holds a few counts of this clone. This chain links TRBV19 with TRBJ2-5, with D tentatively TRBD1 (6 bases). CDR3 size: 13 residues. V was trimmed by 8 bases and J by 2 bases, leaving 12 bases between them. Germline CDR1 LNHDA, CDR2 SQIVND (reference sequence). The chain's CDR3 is CASSPTGQETQYF. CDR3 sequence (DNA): TGTGCCAGTTCGCCCACAGGGCAAGAGACCCAGTACTTC.

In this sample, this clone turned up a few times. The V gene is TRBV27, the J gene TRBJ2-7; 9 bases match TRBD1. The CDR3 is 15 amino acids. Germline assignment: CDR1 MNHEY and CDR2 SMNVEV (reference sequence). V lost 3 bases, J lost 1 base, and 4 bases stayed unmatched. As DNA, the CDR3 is TGTGCCAGCAGTTTCGGACAGGGGTTGTCCTACGAGCAGTACTTC. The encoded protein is CASSFGQGLSYEQYF.

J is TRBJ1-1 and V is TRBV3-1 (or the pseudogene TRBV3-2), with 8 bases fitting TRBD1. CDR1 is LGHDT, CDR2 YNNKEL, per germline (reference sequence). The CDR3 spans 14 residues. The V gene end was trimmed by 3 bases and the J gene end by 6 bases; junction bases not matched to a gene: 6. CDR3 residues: CASSQSDRVAEAFF. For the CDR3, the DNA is TGTGCCAGCAGCCAGTCGGACAGGGTGGCTGAAGCTTTCTTT.

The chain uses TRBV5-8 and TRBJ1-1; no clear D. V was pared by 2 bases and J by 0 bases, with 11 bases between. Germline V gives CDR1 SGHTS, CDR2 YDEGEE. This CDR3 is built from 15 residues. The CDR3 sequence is CASSFRAGMNTEAFF. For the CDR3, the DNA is TGTGCCAGCAGCTTTCGCGCAGGAATGAACACTGAAGCTTTCTTT.

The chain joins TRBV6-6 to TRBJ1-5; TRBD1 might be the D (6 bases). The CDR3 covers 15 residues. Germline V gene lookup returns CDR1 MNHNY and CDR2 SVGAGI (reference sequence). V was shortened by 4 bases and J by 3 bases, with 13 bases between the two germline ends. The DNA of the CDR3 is TGTGCCAGCAGTTTCGTACAGGGAAACAATCAGCCCCAGCATTTT. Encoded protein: CASSFVQGNNQPQHF.

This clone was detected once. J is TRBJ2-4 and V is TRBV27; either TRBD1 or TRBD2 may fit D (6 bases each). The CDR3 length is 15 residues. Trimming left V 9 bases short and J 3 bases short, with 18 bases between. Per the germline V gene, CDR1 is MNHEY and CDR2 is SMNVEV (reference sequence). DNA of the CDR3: TGTGCCAGTTGGTCCGGGGGCTCGGGCAAAAACATTCAGTACTTC. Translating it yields CASWSGGSGKNIQYF.

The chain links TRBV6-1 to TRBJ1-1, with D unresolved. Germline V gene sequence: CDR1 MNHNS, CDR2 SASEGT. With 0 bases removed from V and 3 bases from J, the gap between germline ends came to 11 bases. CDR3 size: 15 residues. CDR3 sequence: CASSEADGYDTEAFF. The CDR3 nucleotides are TGTGCCAGCAGTGAAGCGGACGGGTATGACACTGAAGCTTTCTTT.

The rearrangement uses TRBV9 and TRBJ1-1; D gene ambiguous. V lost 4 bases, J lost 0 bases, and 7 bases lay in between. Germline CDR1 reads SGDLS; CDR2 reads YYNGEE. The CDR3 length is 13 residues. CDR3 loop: CASSPTLNTEAFF. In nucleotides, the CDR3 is TGTGCCAGCAGCCCGACCTTGAACACTGAAGCTTTCTTT.

In DNA, the CDR3 is TGTGCTAGTGCCCGCGGGATCTCCTACAATGAGCAGTTCTTC. Translation: CASARGISYNEQFF. V gene TRBV12-5 combines with J gene TRBJ2-1; D is perhaps TRBD2 (6 bases). The germline CDR1 and CDR2 sequences are LGHNT and FRNRAP. The CDR3 runs to 14 residues. The germline V and J ends were trimmed by 7 bases and 0 bases, with 10 bases remaining between them.

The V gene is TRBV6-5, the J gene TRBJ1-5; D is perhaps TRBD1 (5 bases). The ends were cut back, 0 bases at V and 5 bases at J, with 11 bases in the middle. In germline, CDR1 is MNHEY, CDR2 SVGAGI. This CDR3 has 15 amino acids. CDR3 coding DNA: TGTGCCAGCAGTTACTCGATCCAGGGAGATCAGCCCCAGCATTTT. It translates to CASSYSIQGDQPQHF.

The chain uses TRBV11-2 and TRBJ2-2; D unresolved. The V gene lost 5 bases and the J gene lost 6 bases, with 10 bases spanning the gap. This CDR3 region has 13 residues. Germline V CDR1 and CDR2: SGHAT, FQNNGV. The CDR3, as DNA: TGTGCCAGCAGCCCTTCAGGCCCCGGGGAGCTGTTTTTT. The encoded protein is CASSPSGPGELFF.

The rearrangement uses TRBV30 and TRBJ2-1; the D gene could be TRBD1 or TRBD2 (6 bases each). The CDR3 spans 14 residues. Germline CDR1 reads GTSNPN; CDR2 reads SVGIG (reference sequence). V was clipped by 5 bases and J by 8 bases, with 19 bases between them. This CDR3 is CAWEGELARDEQFF. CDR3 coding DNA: TGTGCCTGGGAGGGGGAGCTAGCGCGCGATGAGCAGTTCTTC.

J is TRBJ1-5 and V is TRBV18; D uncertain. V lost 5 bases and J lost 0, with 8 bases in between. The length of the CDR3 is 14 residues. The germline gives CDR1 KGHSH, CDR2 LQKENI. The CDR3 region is CASSRDLSNQPQHF. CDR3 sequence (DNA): TGTGCCAGCTCAAGGGATCTTAGCAATCAGCCCCAGCATTTT.

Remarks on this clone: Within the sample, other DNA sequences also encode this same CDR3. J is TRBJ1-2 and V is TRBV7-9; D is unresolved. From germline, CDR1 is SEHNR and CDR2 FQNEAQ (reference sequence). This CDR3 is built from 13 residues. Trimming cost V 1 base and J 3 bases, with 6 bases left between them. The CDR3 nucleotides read TGTGCCAGCAGCTTAGGGCGGGACTATGGCTACACCTTC. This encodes CASSLGRDYGYTF.

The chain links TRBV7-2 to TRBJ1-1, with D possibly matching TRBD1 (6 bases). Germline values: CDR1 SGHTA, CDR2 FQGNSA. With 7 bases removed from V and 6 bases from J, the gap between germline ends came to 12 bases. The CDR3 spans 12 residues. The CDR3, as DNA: TGTGCCAGCAACCCCCGGGGGCCTGAAGCTTTCTTT. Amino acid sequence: CASNPRGPEAFF.

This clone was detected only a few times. CDR3 in DNA: TGTGCCAGCAGCGAGGACGGGCGAACCGGGGAGCTGTTTTTT. Translation: CASSEDGRTGELFF. J is TRBJ2-2 and V is TRBV7-9; D remains unclear. The V gene lost 5 bases and the J gene lost 5 bases, with 12 bases spanning the gap. CDR1 and CDR2 (germline): SEHNR, FQNEAQ (reference sequence). The CDR3 spans 14 residues. The whole variable domain, remainder taken from reference TRBV7-9 and TRBJ2-2, is DTGVSQNPRHKITKRGQNVTFRCDPISEHNRLYWYRQTLGQGPEFLTYFQNEAQLEKSRLLSDRFSAERPKGSFSTLEIQRTEQGDSAMYLCASSEDGRTGELFFGEGSRLTVL.